This entry lists 28 T cell receptor beta chains sequenced from one sample in a study of shared clonotypes between healthy human individuals. TCRdb's table, derived via immunoSEQ multiplex PCR, lists solely in-frame clones and lacks some. The table has 2 million to 2.5 million clones, over 90% seen once. Sequencing used naive CD4+ T cells from PBMCs. Subset indicated: CD45RA+ positively selected. All receptors come from a man aged 18 to 29 in good health. Some clones in this sample may be carry-over from other donors' samples.

The chain is built from TRBV7-9 and TRBJ1-3, with D possibly matching TRBD1 (5 bases). The germline V and J ends were trimmed by 4 bases and 2 bases, with 9 bases remaining between them. The CDR3 is 14 residues long. CDR1 and CDR2 from the germline V gene are SEHNR and FQNEAQ (reference sequence). The chain's CDR3 is CASSSQGTGNTIYF. The CDR3 coding sequence is TGTGCCAGCAGCTCCCAGGGTACTGGAAACACCATATATTTT.

This chain joins TRBV25-1 and TRBJ2-5, with 9 bases fitting TRBD2. J lost 6 bases, V lost 5 bases, and 16 bases had no gene match. Looked up from germline, CDR1 is MGHDK and CDR2 is SYGVNS. CDR3 length: 17 amino acids. CDR3 in DNA: TGTGCCAGCAGTCTCGTAGGAGGGCGGGAGGGCCCCAAGACCCAGTACTTC. Translation: CASSLVGGREGPKTQYF.

The chain couples TRBV27 to TRBJ1-2; D is possibly TRBD1 (5 bases). Germline CDR1 and CDR2: MNHEY and SMNVEV (reference sequence). This CDR3 has 11 amino acids. V was trimmed by 11 bases and J by 8 bases, leaving 15 bases between them. Here the CDR3 DNA reads TGTGCCTCGTCCGGGTGGGGGGGCTACACCTTC. Translating it yields CASSGWGGYTF.

The chain is built from TRBV6-5 and TRBJ1-2; D gene ambiguous. The V end was cut by 6 bases, the J end by 8 bases, with 13 bases between. The CDR3 has 12 residues. Germline V CDR1 and CDR2: MNHEY, SVGAGI. For the CDR3, the DNA is TGTGCCAGCAGGGCCCAGTCCCACGGCTACACCTTC. This encodes CASRAQSHGYTF.

CDR3 region: CASSAVGQVHYGYTF. The CDR3 DNA follows: TGTGCCAGCAGCGCGGTCGGACAGGTACACTATGGCTACACCTTC. V is TRBV9 and J is TRBJ1-2; 7 bases map to TRBD1. The CDR3 is made up of 15 amino acids. Looked up from germline, CDR1 is SGDLS and CDR2 is YYNGEE. V lost 3 bases, J lost 3 bases, and 8 bases stayed unmatched.

The genes are TRBV6-1 and TRBJ1-2; unclear D gene. Germline V lookup: CDR1 MNHNS, CDR2 SASEGT. V lost 2 bases and J lost 0, with 10 bases in between. The CDR3 loop spans 15 amino acids. Here the CDR3 reads CASSERATSNYGYTF. CDR3 bases: TGTGCCAGCAGTGAAAGGGCGACCTCTAACTATGGCTACACCTTC.

The genes are TRBV5-5 and TRBJ2-7; D tentatively fits TRBD1 or TRBD2 (5 bases each). Germline CDR1 is SGHKS and CDR2 is YYEKEE (reference sequence). Trimming took 3 bases from V and 2 from J, leaving 9 bases between them. This CDR3 spans 13 amino acids. In nucleotides, the CDR3 is TGTGCCAGCAGCTGGGACGAGGCCTACGAGCAGTACTTC. Translation gives CASSWDEAYEQYF.

This chain connects TRBV29-1 to TRBJ2-5, with D unresolved. Germline lookup yields CDR1 SQVTM and CDR2 ANQGSEA. V lost 4 bases, J lost 5 bases, and 11 bases lay in between. There are 12 residues in the CDR3. The CDR3 protein is CSVVFGIETQYF. The CDR3 bases are TGCAGCGTTGTTTTTGGGATCGAGACCCAGTACTTC.

The gene calls are TRBV5-1 and TRBJ1-4; 7 bases fit TRBD1. The V gene's germline CDR1 is SGHRS and CDR2 YFSETQ. The CDR3 runs to 16 residues. J was trimmed by 4 bases and V by 0 bases; bases with no gene match: 6. The CDR3 sequence: CASSLGQGISNEKLFF. The CDR3 DNA reads TGCGCCAGCAGCTTGGGACAGGGAATAAGTAATGAAAAACTGTTTTTT.

V is TRBV18 and J is TRBJ1-2; 7 bases line up with TRBD1. The V and J ends lost 0 bases and 4 bases, in that order; junction bases with no gene match: 8. The germline V gene has CDR1 KGHSH and CDR2 LQKENI. This CDR3 is 16 amino acids long. As DNA, the CDR3 is TGTGCCAGCTCACCACCCCGGGGACAGACATTCTATGGCTACACCTTC. Translating gives CASSPPRGQTFYGYTF.

CDR3 residues: CASSAGVGEKLFF. DNA of the CDR3: TGCGCCAGCAGTGCAGGGGTAGGAGAAAAACTGTTTTTT. This chain joins TRBV4-3 and TRBJ1-4; perhaps TRBD1 as D (6 bases). The CDR3 is made up of 13 amino acids. CDR1 is LGHNA, CDR2 YSLEER, per germline. V gave up 6 bases and J gave up 8 bases, with 13 bases separating them.

This chain links TRBV2 with TRBJ2-2, with 7 bases matching TRBD1. The CDR3 has 15 amino acids. Unmatched junction bases numbered 8, after V lost 7 bases and J lost 3 bases. CDR1 SNHLY and CDR2 FYNNEI come from the germline V gene. CDR3 region: CASKDLQGDTGELFF. The CDR3 bases are TGTGCCAGCAAAGATCTGCAGGGGGACACCGGGGAGCTGTTTTTT.

In DNA form, the CDR3 reads TGTGCCAGCAGCGTAGCATTCCACAATGAGCAGTTCTTC. Encoded protein: CASSVAFHNEQFF. V gene TRBV9 combines with J gene TRBJ2-1, with D unclear. Trimming left V 0 bases short and J 5 bases short, with 6 bases between. Germline V gene data show CDR1 as SGDLS and CDR2 as YYNGEE. This CDR3 spans 13 amino acids.

A remark on this clone: The sample has other DNA sequences that encode this CDR3 too. The chain has TRBV27 and TRBJ1-1; tentative D call: TRBD1 (5 bases). Germline CDR1 is MNHEY and CDR2 is SMNVEV (reference sequence). V was cut by 3 bases and J by 4 bases, with 9 bases left in between. The CDR3 runs 13 residues. The CDR3 nucleotides are TGTGCCAGCAGTTTGAGGGGTCGCACTGAAGCTTTCTTT. Protein product: CASSLRGRTEAFF.

J is TRBJ2-1 and V is TRBV5-6; 11 bases map to TRBD2. The CDR3 sequence is 17 residues long. Losses at the gene ends were 0 bases for V and 3 bases for J; bases not matched to a gene: 5. The germline gives CDR1 SGHDT, CDR2 YYEEEE. CDR3 in DNA: TGTGCCAGCAGCTTGGCGGCTAGCGGGGGGCTCTACAATGAGCAGTTCTTC. Translation: CASSLAASGGLYNEQFF.

The chain recombines TRBV5-6 with TRBJ2-3, with D perhaps matching TRBD2 (5 bases). Germline V lookup: CDR1 SGHDT, CDR2 YYEEEE. CDR3 length equals 16 residues. Trimming shortened V by 3 bases and J by 2 bases, and 16 bases separated the two germline ends. DNA for the CDR3: TGTGCCAGCAGCTCCTTGAGCGGCCTAAACACAGATACGCAGTATTTT. It yields the protein CASSSLSGLNTDTQYF.

V and J are TRBV29-1 and TRBJ1-1; D remains ambiguous. CDR1 is SQVTM, CDR2 ANQGSEA, per germline. The CDR3 spans 12 residues. V was pared by 7 bases and J by 6 bases, with 15 bases between. The CDR3 nucleotides read TGCAGCGCCAGGCGGGGATCTCCTGAAGCTTTCTTT. Translating gives CSARRGSPEAFF.

A word on this clone: The sample contains more than one DNA sequence encoding this CDR3. The CDR3: CASSPRQGMNTEAFF. CDR3 DNA sequence: TGTGCCAGCTCACCGCGACAGGGGATGAACACTGAAGCTTTCTTT. The V gene is TRBV18, the J gene TRBJ1-1; 8 bases align to TRBD1. CDR3 length equals 15 residues. Germline lookup yields CDR1 KGHSH and CDR2 LQKENI. Trimming at V came to 3 bases and at J to 0 bases, leaving 3 bases not matched to a gene.

This clone was detected only once. The chain recombines TRBV30 with TRBJ2-7, with 9 bases aligning to TRBD1. The CDR3 contains 14 residues. Germline values: CDR1 GTSNPN, CDR2 SVGIG (reference sequence). V lost 2 bases and J lost 2; bases outside the gene matches: 4. The CDR3 region is CAWSPDRGAYEQYF. The CDR3 bases are TGTGCCTGGAGTCCCGACAGGGGGGCCTACGAGCAGTACTTC.

The rearrangement joins TRBV6-1 to TRBJ1-2; 7 positions match TRBD1. The CDR3 consists of 16 residues. The V segment lost 4 bases and the J segment 4 bases; nucleotides outside the gene matches: 12. Germline V CDR1 and CDR2: MNHNS, SASEGT. The CDR3 reads CASSALTGINSYGYTF. The CDR3 nucleotides read TGTGCCAGCAGTGCGCTGACAGGGATTAACTCCTATGGCTACACCTTC.

This clone is a singleton in its sample. Here the CDR3 reads CASRTYYRGELIYNEQFF. CDR3 coding DNA: TGTGCCAGCAGGACATATTACAGGGGGGAGCTAATCTACAATGAGCAGTTCTTC. The chain has TRBV27 and TRBJ2-1; 8 bases match TRBD1. Germline V gives CDR1 MNHEY, CDR2 SMNVEV (reference sequence). J gave up 3 bases and V 6 bases, and 16 bases lay outside the gene matches. The CDR3 has 18 amino acids.

This sequence joins TRBV7-3 and TRBJ2-5, with unresolved D. Germline V gives CDR1 SGHTA, CDR2 FQGTGA. With 5 bases removed from V and 4 bases from J, the gap between germline ends came to 11 bases. The CDR3 contains 13 residues. The CDR3 DNA follows: TGTGCCAGCAGCGGTGGTATCGGAGAGACCCAGTACTTC. Translation gives CASSGGIGETQYF.

In regard to this clone: This specimen includes other DNA sequences encoding the same CDR3. The chain employs TRBV6-5 and TRBJ2-1, with 8 bases lining up with TRBD2. This CDR3 region has 15 residues. The germline V gene has CDR1 MNHEY and CDR2 SVGAGI. With V trimmed by 0 bases and J by 2 bases, 0 bases remained unmatched. The CDR3 sequence: CASSYSSGTYNEQFF. The CDR3 region has the DNA TGTGCCAGCAGTTACTCTAGCGGGACCTACAATGAGCAGTTCTTC.

The chain combines TRBV9 with TRBJ2-1; 10 bases map to TRBD1. The CDR3 contains 15 residues. Germline loops: CDR1 SGDLS, CDR2 YYNGEE. V lost 4 bases and J lost 3; bases outside the gene matches: 4. CDR3 sequence (DNA): TGTGCCAGCAGCCAGGACAGGGGGGTCTACAATGAGCAGTTCTTC. Amino acids: CASSQDRGVYNEQFF.

CDR3 in amino acids: CASQLDGQGINLQHF. CDR3 sequence (DNA): TGTGCCAGCCAGTTAGATGGACAGGGGATTAACCTCCAGCATTTT. The rearrangement links TRBV6-6 to TRBJ1-5; 9 bases fit TRBD1. Germline V gene data show CDR1 as MNHNY and CDR2 as SVGAGI (reference sequence). Trimming cost V 8 bases and J 12 bases; bases outside gene matches: 17. This CDR3 has 15 amino acids.

The chain has TRBV7-9 and TRBJ2-7, with D hard to call. Deletions cut 1 base from V and 3 bases from J, with 7 bases between. The CDR3 spans 13 residues. The germline V gene encodes CDR1 SEHNR and CDR2 FQNEAQ (reference sequence). As DNA, the CDR3 is TGTGCCAGCAGCTTAGTACTAAACTACGAGCAGTACTTC. Translated, it gives CASSLVLNYEQYF. Full variable domain (remainder filled in from reference TRBV7-9 and TRBJ2-7): DTGVSQNPRHKITKRGQNVTFRCDPISEHNRLYWYRQTLGQGPEFLTYFQNEAQLEKSRLLSDRFSAERPKGSFSTLEIQRTEQGDSAMYLCASSLVLNYEQYFGPGTRLTVT.

The CDR3 region has the DNA TGTGCCAGCAGCTTGGGAGACTATGGCTACACCTTC. Protein product: CASSLGDYGYTF. The rearrangement uses TRBV5-8 and TRBJ1-2; D ambiguous. V was shortened by 0 bases and J by 3 bases, with 3 bases between the two germline ends. The CDR3 totals 12 residues. Per the germline V gene, CDR1 is SGHTS and CDR2 is YDEGEE.

V and J are TRBV27 and TRBJ2-7; D unclear. This CDR3 contains 14 residues. V lost 5 bases and J 1 base, leaving 12 bases between the germline ends. Germline V lookup: CDR1 MNHEY, CDR2 SMNVEV (reference sequence). CDR3 amino acids: CASSPYPGSYEQYF. CDR3 sequence (DNA): TGTGCCAGCAGTCCCTACCCCGGATCCTACGAGCAGTACTTC.